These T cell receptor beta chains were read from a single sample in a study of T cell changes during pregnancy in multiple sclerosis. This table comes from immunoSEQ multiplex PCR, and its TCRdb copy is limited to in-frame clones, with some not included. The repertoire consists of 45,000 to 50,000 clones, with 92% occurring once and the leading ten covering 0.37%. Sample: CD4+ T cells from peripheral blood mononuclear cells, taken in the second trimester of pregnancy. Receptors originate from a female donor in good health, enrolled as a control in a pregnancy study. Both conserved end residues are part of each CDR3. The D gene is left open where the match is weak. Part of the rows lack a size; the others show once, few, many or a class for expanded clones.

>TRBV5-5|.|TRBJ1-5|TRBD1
TGTGCCAGCAGCGCCGGACAGGAGAATCAGCCCCAGCATTTT
CASSAGQENQPQHF
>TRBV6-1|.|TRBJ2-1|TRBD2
TGTGCCAGCAGTGAAGGTAGCGGGGGGAAAACCTACAATGAGCAGTTCTTC
CASSEGSGGKTYNEQFF
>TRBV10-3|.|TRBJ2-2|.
TGTGCCATCACCGAGGACACCCACACCGGGGAGCTGTTTTTT
CAITEDTHTGELFF
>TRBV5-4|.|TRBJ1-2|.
TGTGCCAGCAGCCTAGGAAGCGGGGGACACCTTAACTATGGCTACACCTTC
CASSLGSGGHLNYGYTF
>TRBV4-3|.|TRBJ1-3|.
TGCGCCAGCAGCCAAGTAGGGGCCCCCTCTGGAAACACCATATATTTT
CASSQVGAPSGNTIYF
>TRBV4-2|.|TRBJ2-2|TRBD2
TGTGCCAGCAGCCCAGCCGGGACTAGCGGGCTAGAAGGGACCGGGGAGCTGTTTTTT
CASSPAGTSGLEGTGELFF
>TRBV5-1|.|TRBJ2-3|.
TGCGCCAGCAGCTTGGCGGCGGGGCGAGAAGATACGCAGTATTTT
CASSLAAGREDTQYF
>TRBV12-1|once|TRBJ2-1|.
TGTGCCAGCAGCTTTGAGGGACTAGGTTCTGAGCAGTTCTTC
CASSFEGLGSEQFF
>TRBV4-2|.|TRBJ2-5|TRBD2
TGTGCCAGCAGCCAAGAAAAAAGGGGTAGCGGGGAGGTGGCGGAGACCCAGTACTTC
CASSQEKRGSGEVAETQYF
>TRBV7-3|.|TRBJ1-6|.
TGTGCCAGCAGCTTAACGGCAGAATCACCCCTCCACTTT
CASSLTAESPLHF
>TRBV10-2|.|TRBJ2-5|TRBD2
TGCGCCAGCAGGACCTCCAGACTAGCGGGGGGACAAGAGACCCAGTACTTC
CASRTSRLAGGQETQYF
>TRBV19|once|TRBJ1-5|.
TGTGCCAGCCACAAAAGCCCTACAGGGTACCAGCCCCAGCATTTT
CASHKSPTGYQPQHF
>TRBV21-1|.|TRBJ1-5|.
TGTGCCAGCAGCAAAGACCCCTTTCGGGGGTTTTATAGCAATCAGCCCCAGCATTTT
CASSKDPFRGFYSNQPQHF
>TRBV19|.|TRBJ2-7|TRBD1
TGTGCCAGTAGTATTACCGGACAGGAGCCCTACGAGCAGTACTTC
CASSITGQEPYEQYF
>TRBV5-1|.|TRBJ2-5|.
TGCGCCAGCAGCTCAACCTCAGAGGTTGCGAGGGAGACCCAGTACTTC
CASSSTSEVARETQYF
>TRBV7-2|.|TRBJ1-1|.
TGTGCCAGCAGCTTGGGGGGGACGAACACTGAAGCTTTCTTT
CASSLGGTNTEAFF
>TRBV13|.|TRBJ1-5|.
TGTGCCAGCAGCACAAATCTAGGGGGTGGTCAGCCCCAGCATTTT
CASSTNLGGGQPQHF
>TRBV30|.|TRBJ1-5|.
TGTGCCTGGAGTGTAGTAGGGCAGGGGCCCCAGCATTTT
CAWSVVGQGPQHF
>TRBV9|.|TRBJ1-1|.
TGTGCCAGCAGCGTAGTGTCTATGAACACTGAAGCTTTCTTT
CASSVVSMNTEAFF
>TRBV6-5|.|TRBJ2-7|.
TGTGCCAGCAGTTACTCGGGTGCAGGGTTGGGCGAGCAGTACTTC
CASSYSGAGLGEQYF
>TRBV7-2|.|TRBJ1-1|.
TGTGCCAGCAGCCGGACCAGGGACACTGAAGCTTTCTTT
CASSRTRDTEAFF
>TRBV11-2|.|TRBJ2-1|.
TGTGCCAGCAGCAAGCGGACGGTCAATTGGGGGGATGAGCAGTTCTTC
CASSKRTVNWGDEQFF